The following is a T cell receptor beta chain sequence with its context. Antigen specificity is unknown. This sample was included in a study of blood T cells in healthy people across ages. The donors, healthy Caucasians from Russia, were aged 6 to 90. Ten milliliters of peripheral blood were drawn from each donor. Total RNA extraction produced at least 5 micrograms (per sample) for the study. Overall study results and limits: PBMCs were not sorted, which prevented a conclusive comparison of naive versus antigen-experienced cells.

V lost 3 bases and J 9 bases, leaving 25 bases between the germline ends. The CDR3 is 17 residues long. The V gene's germline CDR1 is SGHRS and CDR2 YFSETQ. PCR was performed a second time for roughly 7 to 11 cycles using a sample-barcoded 5' primer and a J-beta primer mix. TCRdb fed the 5' RACE reads into MiXCR, producing one record per CDR3 protein. Of 1.6 million or so distinct CDR3 sequences listed, about 31% are singletons. The V gene is TRBV5-1, the J gene TRBJ2-1, with a possible D match to TRBD1 (6 bases). The clonotype comes from a woman aged 25-40 years in good health. The material sequenced was blood. The CDR3 reads CASSYKEQGIVRGEQFF. The CDR3 bases are TGCGCCAGCAGCTATAAAGAACAGGGAATTGTGAGGGGTGAGCAGTTCTTC. The whole variable domain, remainder taken from reference TRBV5-1 and TRBJ2-1, is KAGVTQTPRYLIKTRGQQVTLSCSPISGHRSVSWYQQTPGQGLQFLFEYFSETQRNKGNFPGRFSGRQFSNSRSEMNVSTLELGDSALYLCASSYKEQGIVRGEQFFGPGTRLTVL.